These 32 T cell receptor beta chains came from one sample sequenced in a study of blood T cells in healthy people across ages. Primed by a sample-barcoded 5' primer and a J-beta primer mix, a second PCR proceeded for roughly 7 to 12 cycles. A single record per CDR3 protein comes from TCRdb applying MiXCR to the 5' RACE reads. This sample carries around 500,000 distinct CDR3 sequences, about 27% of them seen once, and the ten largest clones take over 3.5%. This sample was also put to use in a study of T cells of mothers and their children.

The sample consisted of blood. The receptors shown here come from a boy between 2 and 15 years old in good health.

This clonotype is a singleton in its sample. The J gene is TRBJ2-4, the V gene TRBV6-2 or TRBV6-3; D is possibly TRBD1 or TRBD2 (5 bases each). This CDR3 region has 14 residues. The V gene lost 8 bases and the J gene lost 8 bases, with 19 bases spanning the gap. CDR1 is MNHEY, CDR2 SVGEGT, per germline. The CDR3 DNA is TGTGCCAGCTCCCGAGGGACGACCTGGGACATTCAGTACTTC. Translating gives CASSRGTTWDIQYF.

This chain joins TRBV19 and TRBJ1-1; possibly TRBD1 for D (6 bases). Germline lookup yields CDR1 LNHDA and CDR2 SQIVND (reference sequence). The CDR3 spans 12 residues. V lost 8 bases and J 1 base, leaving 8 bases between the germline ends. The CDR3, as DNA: TGTGCCAGTCTGGACAGGAACACTGAAGCTTTCTTT. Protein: CASLDRNTEAFF.

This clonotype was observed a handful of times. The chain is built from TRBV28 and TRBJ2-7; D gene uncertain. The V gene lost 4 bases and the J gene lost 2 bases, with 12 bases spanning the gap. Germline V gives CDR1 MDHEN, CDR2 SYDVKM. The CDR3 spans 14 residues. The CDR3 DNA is TGTGCCAGCAGTTCCGCCCAGTGGGCCTACGAGCAGTACTTC. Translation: CASSSAQWAYEQYF.

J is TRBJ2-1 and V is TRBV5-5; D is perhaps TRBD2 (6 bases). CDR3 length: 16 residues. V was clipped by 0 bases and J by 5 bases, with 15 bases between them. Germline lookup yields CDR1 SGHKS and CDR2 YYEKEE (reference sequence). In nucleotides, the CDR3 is TGTGCCAGCAGCTTGGGCGGGGCCAATATGGACAATGAGCAGTTCTTC. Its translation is CASSLGGANMDNEQFF. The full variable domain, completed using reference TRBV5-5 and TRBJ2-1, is DAGVTQSPTHLIKTRGQQVTLRCSPISGHKSVSWYQQVLGQGPQFIFQYYEKEERGRGNFPDRFSARQFPNYSSELNVNALLLGDSALYLCASSLGGANMDNEQFFGPGTRLTVL.

This CDR3 reads CASSQDRGRYNEQFF. As DNA, the CDR3 is TGCGCCAGCAGCCAAGATAGGGGACGTTACAATGAGCAGTTCTTC. This chain joins TRBV4-3 and TRBJ2-1, with D possibly called TRBD1 or TRBD2 (5 bases each). The germline CDR1 and CDR2 sequences are LGHNA and YSLEER. The CDR3 runs 15 residues. The V end was cut by 0 bases, the J end by 4 bases, with 10 bases between.

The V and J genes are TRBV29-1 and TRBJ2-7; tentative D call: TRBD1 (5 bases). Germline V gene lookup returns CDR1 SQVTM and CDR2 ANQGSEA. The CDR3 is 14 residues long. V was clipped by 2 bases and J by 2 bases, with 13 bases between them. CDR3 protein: CSVEKTGSTYEQYF. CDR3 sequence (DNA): TGCAGCGTTGAAAAAACAGGCTCCACCTACGAGCAGTACTTC.

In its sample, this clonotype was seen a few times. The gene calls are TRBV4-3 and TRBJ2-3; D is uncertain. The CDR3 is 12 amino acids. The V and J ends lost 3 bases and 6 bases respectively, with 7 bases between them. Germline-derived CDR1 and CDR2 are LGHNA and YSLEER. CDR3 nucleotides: TGCGCCAGCAGCCATTACTCGGATACGCAGTATTTT. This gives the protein CASSHYSDTQYF.

The DNA of the CDR3 is TGTGCCAGCAGTGAAGCGCAGGGTCTGATTGGTGGCTACACCTTC. Residues: CASSEAQGLIGGYTF. The chain uses TRBV2 and TRBJ1-2; D is possibly TRBD1 (5 bases). V lost 0 bases to trimming and J lost 7 bases, with 15 bases between them. The CDR3 has 15 residues. Germline CDR1 reads SNHLY; CDR2 reads FYNNEI.

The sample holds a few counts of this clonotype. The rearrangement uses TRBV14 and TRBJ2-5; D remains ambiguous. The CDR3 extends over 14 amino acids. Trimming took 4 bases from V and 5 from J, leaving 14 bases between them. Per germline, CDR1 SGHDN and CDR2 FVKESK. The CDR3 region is CASSPRASGETQYF. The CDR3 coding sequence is TGTGCCAGCAGCCCCCGGGCCAGTGGGGAGACCCAGTACTTC.

Here the CDR3 reads CAGSQLLDTQYF. The CDR3 bases are TGTGCCGGGTCTCAGCTATTAGATACGCAGTATTTT. This rearrangement joins TRBV7-8 to TRBJ2-3; D unresolved. This CDR3 is 12 amino acids long. Germline V gene data show CDR1 as SGHVS and CDR2 as FQNEAQ. V gave up 11 bases and J gave up 5 bases, with 14 bases separating them.

CDR3 DNA: TGTGCCAGCAGTTTAGCGGAGGGGGCAGGGTCACCCCTCCACTTT. It yields the protein CASSLAEGAGSPLHF. The chain links TRBV12-3 or TRBV12-4 to TRBJ1-6; 7 nucleotides align to TRBD1. The CDR3 contains 15 residues. The ends lost 0 bases at V and 10 bases at J; junction bases unmatched: 6.

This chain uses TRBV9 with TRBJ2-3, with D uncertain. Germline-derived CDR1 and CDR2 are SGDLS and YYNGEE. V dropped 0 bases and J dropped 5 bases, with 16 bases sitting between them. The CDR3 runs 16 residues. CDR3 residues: CASSVAPVKHQDTQYF. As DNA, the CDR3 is TGTGCCAGCAGCGTAGCTCCAGTTAAGCATCAAGATACGCAGTATTTT.

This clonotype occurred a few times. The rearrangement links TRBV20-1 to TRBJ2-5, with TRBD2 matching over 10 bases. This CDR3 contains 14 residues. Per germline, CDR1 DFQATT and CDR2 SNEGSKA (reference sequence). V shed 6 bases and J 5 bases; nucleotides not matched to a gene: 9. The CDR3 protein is CSAPQSGRAETQYF. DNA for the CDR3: TGCAGTGCCCCCCAAAGCGGGAGGGCCGAGACCCAGTACTTC.

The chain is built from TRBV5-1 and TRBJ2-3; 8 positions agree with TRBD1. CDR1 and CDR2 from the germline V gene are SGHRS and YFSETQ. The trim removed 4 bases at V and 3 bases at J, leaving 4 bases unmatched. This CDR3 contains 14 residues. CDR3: CASSKGQATDTQYF. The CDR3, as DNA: TGCGCCAGCAGCAAGGGACAGGCGACAGATACGCAGTATTTT.

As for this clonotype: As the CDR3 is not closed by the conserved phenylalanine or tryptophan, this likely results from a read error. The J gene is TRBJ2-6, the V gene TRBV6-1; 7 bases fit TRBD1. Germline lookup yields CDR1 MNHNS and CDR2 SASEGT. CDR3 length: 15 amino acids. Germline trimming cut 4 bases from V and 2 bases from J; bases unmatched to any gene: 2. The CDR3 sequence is CASSVTGTGANVLTL. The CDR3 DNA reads TGTGCCAGCAGTGTGACAGGGACTGGGGCCAACGTCCTGACTCTC.

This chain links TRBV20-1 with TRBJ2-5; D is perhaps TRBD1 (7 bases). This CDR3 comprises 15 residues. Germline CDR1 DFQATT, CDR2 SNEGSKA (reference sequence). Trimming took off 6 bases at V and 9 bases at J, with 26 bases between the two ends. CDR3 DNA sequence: TGCAGTGCCCGCTCCCGCGGGACAGCCGAAGGGGCCCAGTACTTC. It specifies CSARSRGTAEGAQYF.

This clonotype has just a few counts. The CDR3 loop reads CASRTINEKLFF. The CDR3 DNA reads TGTGCCAGCAGGACGATAAATGAAAAACTGTTTTTT. This chain joins TRBV27 and TRBJ1-4; no definite D call. Germline lookup yields CDR1 MNHEY and CDR2 SMNVEV (reference sequence). There are 12 residues in the CDR3. The V and J ends lost 6 bases and 5 bases respectively, with 7 bases between them.

The CDR3 region has the DNA TGTGCCAGCAGGTTGGACAGGGTGGAGGAAAAACTGTTTTTT. Its protein is CASRLDRVEEKLFF. The chain links TRBV6-1 to TRBJ1-4; 8 bases map to TRBD1. The CDR3 contains 14 residues. The V gene end was trimmed by 6 bases and the J gene end by 8 bases; junction bases not matched to a gene: 8. Germline CDR1 MNHNS, CDR2 SASEGT.

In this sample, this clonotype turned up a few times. CDR3: CASSETSGRGNTGELFF. The CDR3 DNA sequence: TGTGCCAGCAGTGAGACTAGCGGGAGGGGGAACACCGGGGAGCTGTTTTTT. The V gene is TRBV12-3 or TRBV12-4, the J gene TRBJ2-2, with TRBD2 identical over 14 bases. The ends lost 5 bases at V and 1 base at J; junction bases unmatched: 3. This CDR3 spans 17 amino acids.

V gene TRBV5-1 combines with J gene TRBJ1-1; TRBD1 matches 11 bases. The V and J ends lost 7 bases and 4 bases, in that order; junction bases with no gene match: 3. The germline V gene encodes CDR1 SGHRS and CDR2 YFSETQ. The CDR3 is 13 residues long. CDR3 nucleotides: TGCGCCAGCCAAGGGACAGGGGGCACTGAAGCTTTCTTT. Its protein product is CASQGTGGTEAFF. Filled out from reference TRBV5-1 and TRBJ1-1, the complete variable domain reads KAGVTQTPRYLIKTRGQQVTLSCSPISGHRSVSWYQQTPGQGLQFLFEYFSETQRNKGNFPGRFSGRQFSNSRSEMNVSTLELGDSALYLCASQGTGGTEAFFGQGTRLTVV.

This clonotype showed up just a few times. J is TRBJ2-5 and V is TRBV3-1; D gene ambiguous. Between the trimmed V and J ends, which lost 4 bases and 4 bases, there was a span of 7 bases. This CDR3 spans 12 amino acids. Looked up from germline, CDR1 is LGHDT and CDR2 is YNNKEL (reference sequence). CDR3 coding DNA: TGTGCCAGCAGCCCCGAGACAGAGACCCAGTACTTC. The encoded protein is CASSPETETQYF.

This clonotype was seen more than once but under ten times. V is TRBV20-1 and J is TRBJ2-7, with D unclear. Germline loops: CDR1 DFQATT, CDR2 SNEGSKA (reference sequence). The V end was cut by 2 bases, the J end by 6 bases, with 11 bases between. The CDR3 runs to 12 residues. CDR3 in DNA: TGCAGTGCTAGACTCCCGGGCGGCGAGCAGTACTTC. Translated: CSARLPGGEQYF.

Written as DNA, the CDR3 is TGCGCCAGCAGCGCGGTTGGTCCCCCCCAAGAGACCCAGTACTTC. This encodes CASSAVGPPQETQYF. The rearrangement joins TRBV5-1 to TRBJ2-5; D is ambiguous. Germline V gene data show CDR1 as SGHRS and CDR2 as YFSETQ. This CDR3 contains 15 residues. The V and J ends lost 4 bases and 1 base respectively, with 14 bases between them.

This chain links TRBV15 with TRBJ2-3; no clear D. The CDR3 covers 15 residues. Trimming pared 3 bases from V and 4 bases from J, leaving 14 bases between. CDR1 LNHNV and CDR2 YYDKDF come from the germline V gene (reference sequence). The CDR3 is CATSSASGGSDTQYF. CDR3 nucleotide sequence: TGTGCCACCAGCAGTGCCTCTGGCGGTTCAGATACGCAGTATTTT.

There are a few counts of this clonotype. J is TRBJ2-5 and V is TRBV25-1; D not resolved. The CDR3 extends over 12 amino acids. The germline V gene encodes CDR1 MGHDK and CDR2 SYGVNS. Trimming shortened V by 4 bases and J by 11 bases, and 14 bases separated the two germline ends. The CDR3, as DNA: TGTGCCAGCAGTGCCCTCTCCTACAAGCAGTACTTC. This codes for CASSALSYKQYF. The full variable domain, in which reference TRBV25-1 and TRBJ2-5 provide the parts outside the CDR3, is EADIYQTPRYLVIGTGKKITLECSQTMGHDKMYWYQQDPGMELHLIHYSYGVNSTEKGDLSSESTVSRIRTEHFPLTLESARPSHTSQYLCASSALSYKQYFGPGTRLLVL.

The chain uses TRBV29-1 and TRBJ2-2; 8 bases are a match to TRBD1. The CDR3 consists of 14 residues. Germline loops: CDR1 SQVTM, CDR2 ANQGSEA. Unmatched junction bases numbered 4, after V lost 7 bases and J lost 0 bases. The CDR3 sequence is CSASQGANTGELFF. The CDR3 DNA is TGCAGCGCTTCACAGGGGGCGAACACCGGGGAGCTGTTTTTT.

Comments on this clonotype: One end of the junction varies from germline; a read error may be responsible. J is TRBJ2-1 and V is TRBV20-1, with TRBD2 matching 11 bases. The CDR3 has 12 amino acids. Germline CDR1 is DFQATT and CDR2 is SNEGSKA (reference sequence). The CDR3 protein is CSAEPRLAGLLF. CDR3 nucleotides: TGCAGTGCGGAGCCCCGACTAGCGGGGTTGCTCTTC.

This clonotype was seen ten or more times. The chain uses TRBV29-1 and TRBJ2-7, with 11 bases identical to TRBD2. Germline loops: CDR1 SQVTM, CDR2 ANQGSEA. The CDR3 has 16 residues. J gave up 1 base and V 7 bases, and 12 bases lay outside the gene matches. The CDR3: CSEGEVLAGGSYEQYF. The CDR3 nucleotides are TGCAGCGAGGGCGAGGTCCTAGCGGGAGGTTCCTACGAGCAGTACTTC.

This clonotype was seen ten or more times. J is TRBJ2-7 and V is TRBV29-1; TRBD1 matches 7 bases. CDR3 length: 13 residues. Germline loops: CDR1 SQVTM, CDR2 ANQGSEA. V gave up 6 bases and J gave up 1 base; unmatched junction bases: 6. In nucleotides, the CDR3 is TGCAGCGTGCGACAGGGTATTTCCTACGAGCAGTACTTC. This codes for CSVRQGISYEQYF.

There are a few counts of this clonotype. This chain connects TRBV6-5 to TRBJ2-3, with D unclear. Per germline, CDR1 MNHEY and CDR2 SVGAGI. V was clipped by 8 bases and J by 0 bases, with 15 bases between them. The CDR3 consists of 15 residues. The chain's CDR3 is CASGRKAVSTDTQYF. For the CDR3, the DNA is TGTGCCAGCGGTCGCAAGGCGGTAAGCACAGATACGCAGTATTTT.

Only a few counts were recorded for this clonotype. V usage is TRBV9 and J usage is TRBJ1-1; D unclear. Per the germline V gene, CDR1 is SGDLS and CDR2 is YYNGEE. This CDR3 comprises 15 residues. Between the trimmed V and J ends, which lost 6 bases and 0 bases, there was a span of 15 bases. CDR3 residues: CASTKQSGMNTEAFF. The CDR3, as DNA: TGTGCCAGCACCAAACAGAGTGGGATGAACACTGAAGCTTTCTTT.

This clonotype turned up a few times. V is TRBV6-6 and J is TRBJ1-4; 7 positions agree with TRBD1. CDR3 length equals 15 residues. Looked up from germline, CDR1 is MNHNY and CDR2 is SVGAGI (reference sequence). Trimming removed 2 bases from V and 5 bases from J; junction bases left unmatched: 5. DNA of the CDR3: TGTGCCAGCAGTTACGGGGACAGCAGAAATGAAAAACTGTTTTTT. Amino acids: CASSYGDSRNEKLFF.